The clone carrying this T cell receptor (beta chain) showed up just a few times. Its specificity is unknown. The data are from a study of CD8 T cells in ankylosing spondylitis. Whole-study results and caveats: A number of the motif variants had already been described in reactive arthritis synovial fluid and blood.

TCRdb reprocessed the 5' RACE reads via MiXCR and lists one record per CDR3 protein. This table has 80,000 to 100,000 distinct CDR3 sequences, approximately 9% appearing once. The sample taken for sequencing was blood, either unsorted or a sorted T cell fraction (not recorded which). The TCR sequence derives from a male donor with ankylosing spondylitis or in good health (not recorded which).

The CDR3, as DNA: TGTGCCAGCAGCTTACCGACTAGTGTTGAGCAGTTCTTC. Translating gives CASSLPTSVEQFF. The genes are TRBV11-3 and TRBJ2-1, with D tentatively TRBD2 (6 bases). The length of the CDR3 is 13 residues. Looked up from germline, CDR1 is SGHNT and CDR2 is YENEEA. Trimming shortened V by 2 bases and J by 9 bases, and 11 bases separated the two germline ends.